Listed here are 25 T cell receptor beta chains from one sample, sequenced in a study of T cells after yellow fever vaccination. MiXCR was run by TCRdb on the 5' RACE reads, yielding one entry per CDR3 protein. This sample has under 700,000 distinct CDR3 sequences, with about 15% found just once. This specimen consisted of PBMCs, obtained around 5 days after the first yellow fever vaccination. The origin of the receptors is a man in his late teens or twenties who received the YFV17D yellow fever vaccine.

The chain recombines TRBV11-2 with TRBJ2-2, with TRBD1 identical over 7 bases. CDR3 size: 15 residues. V shed 4 bases and J 0 bases; nucleotides not matched to a gene: 2. Germline CDR1 and CDR2: SGHAT and FQNNGV. CDR3 amino acids: CASSSGQANTGELFF. In DNA form, the CDR3 reads TGTGCCAGCAGCTCCGGACAGGCGAACACCGGGGAGCTGTTTTTT. Filled out from reference TRBV11-2 and TRBJ2-2, the complete variable domain reads EAGVAQSPRYKIIEKRQSVAFWCNPISGHATLYWYQQILGQGPKLLIQFQNNGVVDDSQLPKDRFSAERLKGVDSTLKIQPAKLEDSAVYLCASSSGQANTGELFFGEGSRLTVL.

The chain joins TRBV29-1 to TRBJ2-2, with D hard to call. The germline V and J ends were trimmed by 4 bases and 0 bases, with 6 bases remaining between them. This CDR3 is built from 13 residues. Germline V gene sequence: CDR1 SQVTM, CDR2 ANQGSEA. CDR3 coding DNA: TGCAGCGTTGGTCAGGCGAACACCGGGGAGCTGTTTTTT. Translation gives CSVGQANTGELFF.

This chain connects TRBV4-3 to TRBJ2-1, with D uncertain. Trimming cost V 1 base and J 7 bases, with 8 bases left between them. The V gene's germline CDR1 is LGHNA and CDR2 YSLEER. The CDR3 is 13 residues long. The CDR3 DNA follows: TGCGCCAGCAGCCAAGGTCTAACTAATGAGCAGTTCTTC. Its protein is CASSQGLTNEQFF.

This chain links TRBV7-2 with TRBJ1-1; 7 bases fit TRBD1. V shed 5 bases and J 1 base; nucleotides not matched to a gene: 7. The CDR3 runs 15 residues. Germline V gene data show CDR1 as SGHTA and CDR2 as FQGNSA. The CDR3 is CASSLQQGWNTEAFF. As DNA, the CDR3 is TGTGCCAGCAGCCTCCAACAGGGGTGGAACACTGAAGCTTTCTTT.

This chain links TRBV15 with TRBJ1-5, with D uncertain. The CDR3 length is 15 residues. Looked up from germline, CDR1 is LNHNV and CDR2 is YYDKDF (reference sequence). Between the trimmed V and J ends, which lost 3 bases and 0 bases, there was a span of 9 bases. CDR3 sequence reads: CATSRGSYSNQPQHF. The CDR3 DNA sequence: TGTGCCACCAGCAGGGGCAGCTATAGCAATCAGCCCCAGCATTTT.

The chain joins TRBV6-1 to TRBJ1-2, with D maybe TRBD1 (5 bases). V was shortened by 2 bases and J by 4 bases, with 17 bases between the two germline ends. The germline V gene encodes CDR1 MNHNS and CDR2 SASEGT. CDR3 size: 16 residues. In DNA, the CDR3 is TGTGCCAGCAGTGAACAGAATGTCTTGGGACTCTATGGCTACACCTTC. Residues: CASSEQNVLGLYGYTF.

The rearrangement joins TRBV11-1 to TRBJ2-1; TRBD1 or TRBD2 may be the D gene (5 bases each). V was cut by 5 bases and J by 4 bases, with 21 bases left in between. CDR3 length equals 17 residues. CDR1 is SGHAT and CDR2 is FQDESV in the germline V gene (reference sequence). This CDR3 is CASSPGGWGLRYNEQFF. The CDR3 DNA reads as TGTGCCAGCAGCCCCGGCGGGTGGGGCCTAAGGTACAATGAGCAGTTCTTC.

This clonotype was seen a handful of times. The J gene is TRBJ2-1, the V gene TRBV12-3 or TRBV12-4; 7 bases agree with TRBD2. CDR3 length: 13 amino acids. The V segment lost 1 base and the J segment 10 bases; nucleotides outside the gene matches: 4. The CDR3 region has the DNA TGTGCCAGCAGTTTAGGAGTTAGCGGGGAGCAGTTCTTC. Residues: CASSLGVSGEQFF.

This clonotype came up a few times. The chain carries TRBV20-1 and TRBJ2-1; 15 bases fit TRBD2. The germline V gene has CDR1 DFQATT and CDR2 SNEGSKA (reference sequence). Trimming removed 1 base from V and 0 bases from J; junction bases left unmatched: 10. This CDR3 spans 20 amino acids. The CDR3 loop reads CSARVWTSGGVRSSYNEQFF. In nucleotides, the CDR3 is TGCAGTGCTAGAGTCTGGACTAGCGGGGGGGTTAGGAGCTCCTACAATGAGCAGTTCTTC.

This clonotype was detected only a few times. The CDR3 loop reads CASQMGQGWETQYF. The CDR3 DNA is TGCGCCAGCCAGATGGGACAGGGGTGGGAGACCCAGTACTTC. The chain combines TRBV5-1 with TRBJ2-5, with 10 nucleotides matching TRBD1. Losses at the gene ends were 7 bases for V and 5 bases for J; bases not matched to a gene: 8. Looked up from germline, CDR1 is SGHRS and CDR2 is YFSETQ. CDR3 length: 14 amino acids.

The V and J genes are TRBV12-3 or TRBV12-4 and TRBJ1-1; the D is unclear. V lost 1 base to trimming and J lost 0 bases, with 6 bases between them. This CDR3 has 14 residues. The CDR3 DNA follows: TGTGCCAGCAGTTTAGGGAACTTGAACACTGAAGCTTTCTTT. This translates into CASSLGNLNTEAFF.

The J gene is TRBJ2-1, the V gene TRBV10-2; 10 bases are shared with TRBD2. V gave up 7 bases and J gave up 8 bases; unmatched junction bases: 5. The CDR3 consists of 13 residues. The V gene's germline CDR1 is WSHSY and CDR2 SAAADI. CDR3 DNA sequence: TGCGCCAGCAAGAGCGGGGGGGCCGATGAGCAGTTCTTC. Its protein product is CASKSGGADEQFF.

This clonotype showed up just a few times. The chain uses TRBV12-3 or TRBV12-4 and TRBJ2-3; possibly TRBD2 for D (7 bases). CDR3 length equals 14 residues. Trimming shortened V by 5 bases and J by 7 bases, and 16 bases separated the two germline ends. The CDR3 sequence: CASSKGGGRNTQYF. The CDR3 coding sequence is TGTGCCAGCAGTAAGGGGGGGGGCCGAAATACGCAGTATTTT.

The chain links TRBV5-1 to TRBJ2-5; 9 bases are shared with TRBD1. Germline values: CDR1 SGHRS, CDR2 YFSETQ. The J segment lost 5 bases and the V segment lost 0 bases, leaving 5 bases of the junction unmatched. This CDR3 contains 15 residues. The CDR3, as DNA: TGCGCCAGCAGCTTGGACAGGGGGCGCGGGGAGACCCAGTACTTC. This codes for CASSLDRGRGETQYF.

The chain combines TRBV7-2 with TRBJ2-2, with 9 nucleotides matching TRBD1. V lost 2 bases and J lost 7; bases outside the gene matches: 11. Germline V gives CDR1 SGHTA, CDR2 FQGNSA. The CDR3 contains 17 residues. CDR3 sequence reads: CASSLLWKQGAGGELFF. The DNA of the CDR3 is TGTGCCAGCAGCTTACTCTGGAAACAGGGGGCTGGCGGGGAGCTGTTTTTT.

This clonotype was counted a few times. V is TRBV7-2 and J is TRBJ1-2, with D possibly TRBD1 on 5 matching bases. The CDR3 is made up of 17 amino acids. The germline V gene has CDR1 SGHTA and CDR2 FQGNSA. V gave up 5 bases and J gave up 4 bases, with 23 bases separating them. This CDR3 reads CASSPVSTELTSYGYTF. CDR3 bases: TGTGCCAGCAGCCCAGTATCGACAGAGCTAACATCCTATGGCTACACCTTC.

The V and J genes are TRBV6-2 or TRBV6-3 and TRBJ1-1; D ambiguous. The CDR3 length is 15 residues. Germline CDR1 is MNHEY and CDR2 is SVGEGT. Trimming took off 2 bases at V and 3 bases at J, with 13 bases between the two ends. CDR3 sequence: CASSYGTPGDTEAFF. The CDR3 nucleotides are TGTGCCAGCAGTTACGGCACGCCTGGGGACACTGAAGCTTTCTTT.

The rearrangement joins TRBV18 to TRBJ1-4, with D hard to call. The germline V and J ends were trimmed by 6 bases and 0 bases, with 17 bases remaining between them. There are 17 residues in the CDR3. Germline V lookup: CDR1 KGHSH, CDR2 LQKENI. The CDR3 DNA follows: TGTGCCAGCTCTCTCGGCCCGACCTCTGCAACTAATGAAAAACTGTTTTTT. As protein: CASSLGPTSATNEKLFF.

The chain couples TRBV5-1 to TRBJ1-6; 12 bases are a match to TRBD1. Trimming cost V 3 bases and J 7 bases; bases outside gene matches: 2. This CDR3 comprises 15 residues. Germline CDR1 SGHRS, CDR2 YFSETQ. The CDR3 protein is CASSWGQGANSPLHF. CDR3 DNA sequence: TGCGCCAGCAGCTGGGGACAGGGGGCGAATTCACCCCTCCACTTT. Filled out from reference TRBV5-1 and TRBJ1-6, the complete variable domain reads KAGVTQTPRYLIKTRGQQVTLSCSPISGHRSVSWYQQTPGQGLQFLFEYFSETQRNKGNFPGRFSGRQFSNSRSEMNVSTLELGDSALYLCASSWGQGANSPLHFGNGTRLTVT.

This clonotype showed up just a few times. The chain combines TRBV27 with TRBJ2-5; D may be TRBD2 (5 bases). The CDR3 is made up of 16 amino acids. The V end was cut by 3 bases, the J end by 5 bases, with 19 bases between. Per the germline V gene, CDR1 is MNHEY and CDR2 is SMNVEV (reference sequence). In nucleotides, the CDR3 is TGTGCCAGCAGTTTTGCCGCCTCCGCTAGCCTGGAGACCCAGTACTTC. As protein: CASSFAASASLETQYF.

The chain uses TRBV9 and TRBJ2-3; 10 bases agree with TRBD2. Trimming took 3 bases from V and 3 from J; bases not matched to a gene: 7. This CDR3 region has 16 residues. Germline-derived CDR1 and CDR2 are SGDLS and YYNGEE. CDR3 amino acids: CASSGAGGQSTDTQYF. In nucleotides, the CDR3 is TGTGCCAGCAGCGGAGCGGGGGGGCAGTCGACAGATACGCAGTATTTT. Variable domain in full (rest from reference TRBV9 and TRBJ2-3): DSGVTQTPKHLITATGQRVTLRCSPRSGDLSVYWYQQSLDQGLQFLIQYYNGEERAKGNILERFSAQQFPDLHSELNLSSLELGDSALYFCASSGAGGQSTDTQYFGPGTRLTVL.

This clonotype has a handful of counts. This chain uses TRBV3-1 with TRBJ2-1; TRBD2 matches at 8 bases. Trimming cost V 5 bases and J 7 bases; bases outside gene matches: 13. The CDR3 is 16 amino acids. CDR1 is LGHDT and CDR2 is YNNKEL in the germline V gene (reference sequence). The CDR3 DNA reads TGTGCCAGCAGCTATCTCGGGGGGGCTGGGTTGAATGAGCAGTTCTTC. Protein: CASSYLGGAGLNEQFF.

In its sample, this clonotype was seen many times. The rearrangement uses TRBV27 and TRBJ1-1; a possible D gene is TRBD1 (5 bases). Germline CDR1 reads MNHEY; CDR2 reads SMNVEV (reference sequence). There are 14 residues in the CDR3. The V and J ends lost 3 bases and 0 bases respectively, with 8 bases between them. CDR3 amino acids: CASSLGELNTEAFF. Here the CDR3 DNA reads TGTGCCAGCAGTTTGGGGGAACTGAACACTGAAGCTTTCTTT.

This chain links TRBV2 with TRBJ2-6; D not resolved. Deletions cut 10 bases from V and 3 bases from J, with 16 bases between. The CDR3 is 15 amino acids. CDR1 is SNHLY and CDR2 is FYNNEI in the germline V gene. The CDR3 protein is CAKGDLENGANVLTF. CDR3 DNA sequence: TGTGCCAAGGGCGACCTGGAGAATGGGGCCAACGTCCTGACTTTC.

The table lists this clonotype with a few counts. V gene TRBV24-1 combines with J gene TRBJ1-2, with 7 bases fitting TRBD1. The CDR3 has 16 residues. Germline-derived CDR1 and CDR2 are KGHDR and SFDVKD. Trimming took 5 bases from V and 0 from J; bases not matched to a gene: 8. This chain's CDR3 is CATSAAYQGANYGYTF. CDR3 in DNA: TGTGCCACCAGTGCGGCCTACCAGGGGGCTAACTATGGCTACACCTTC.